The 6 T cell receptor beta chains listed next were all sequenced from one sample in a study of human T cells and chemical hapten exposure. Time point denoted: patch test 2, 6 weeks after DPC sensitization. This sample's treatment: therapeutic diphenylcyclopropenone sensitization with weekly scalp DPC. TCRdb re-derived calls from the RACE reads in MiXCR, one entry per CDR3 protein. The sample consists of about 54,000 distinct CDR3 sequences, just under 10% of them appearing once. This sample comprised whole blood, obtained in connection with sensitization to the hapten diphenylcyclopropenone (DPC). The receptors derive from a woman aged 45 to 65 with alopecia areata. Some clones in this sample may be carry-over from other donors' samples.

This clonotype turned up a few times. The chain has TRBV4-3 and TRBJ2-1, with D possibly TRBD1 on 6 matching bases. Germline loops: CDR1 LGHNA, CDR2 YSLEER. This CDR3 is 18 amino acids long. The V end was cut by 4 bases, the J end by 6 bases, with 25 bases between. The CDR3 loop reads CASSPSLARGPAGNEQFF. In nucleotides, the CDR3 is TGCGCCAGCAGCCCGTCTCTGGCCAGGGGCCCCGCCGGCAATGAGCAGTTCTTC.

The chain has TRBV11-3 and TRBJ1-1; D is undetermined. The CDR3 loop spans 11 amino acids. Trimming left V 8 bases short and J 14 bases short, with 18 bases between. The germline V gene encodes CDR1 SGHNT and CDR2 YENEEA. The CDR3 DNA reads as TGTGCCAGCGGTTCCTCTGGCTCACTCTTCTTT. Translating gives CASGSSGSLFF. Complete variable domain (other parts from reference TRBV11-3 and TRBJ1-1): EAGVVQSPRYKIIEKKQPVAFWCNPISGHNTLYWYLQNLGQGPELLIRYENEEAVDDSQLPKDRFSAERLKGVDSTLKIQPAELGDSAVYLCASGSSGSLFFGQGTRLTVV.

The V call is TRBV21-1, the J call TRBJ2-5; the table gives TRBD1 as D, unverified against the DNA. TRBV21-1 is an annotated pseudogene. The CDR3 sequence is 15 residues long. DNA of the CDR3: TGTGCCAGCAGCACGACAGGTTTTTGGGGAGAGACCCAGTACTTC. It is translated as CASSTTGFWGETQYF.

This clonotype was seen at least ten times. The rearrangement joins TRBV5-1 to TRBJ2-1; 7 bases fit TRBD1. V lost 4 bases, J lost 4 bases, and 8 bases stayed unmatched. The CDR3 extends over 15 amino acids. CDR1 SGHRS and CDR2 YFSETQ come from the germline V gene. CDR3 in DNA: TGCGCCAGCAGCGCCGCTGGACAGGATTACAATGAGCAGTTCTTC. Translation: CASSAAGQDYNEQFF.

There are many counts of this clonotype. The V and J genes are TRBV18 and TRBJ1-5; possible D gene TRBD1, 5 bases. Germline V lookup: CDR1 KGHSH, CDR2 LQKENI. The CDR3 runs to 13 residues. Trimming left V 3 bases short and J 5 bases short, with 8 bases between. The CDR3 loop reads CASSPLRDQPQHF. The DNA for the CDR3 is TGTGCCAGCTCACCCCTCAGGGATCAGCCCCAGCATTTT.

This clonotype was counted between two and nine times. The DNA of the CDR3 is TGTGCCAGCAGCTCCAAGGGAGCGGGAGGGTCCAATGAGCAGTTCTTC. This translates into CASSSKGAGGSNEQFF. The genes are TRBV7-7 and TRBJ2-1; 10 bases align to TRBD2. V dropped 4 bases and J dropped 6; count of bases not matched to a gene: 9. This CDR3 comprises 16 residues. The germline gives CDR1 SSHAT, CDR2 FNYEAQ (reference sequence).